This TCR beta chain was captured in a study of shared clonotypes between healthy human individuals. Study-wide results and caveats: The naive CD4 repertoires of several donors were compared, and 5% to 6.5% of clonotypes were shared. Some clonotypes were shared by all four sorted-subset donors, while others were not shared. The non-shared ones had lower generation probabilities than the shared ones.

Sequencing was performed with immunoSEQ multiplex PCR; in TCRdb, only in-frame clones are kept and a portion is missing. The sample lists some 1.4 million clones; approximately 96% were seen once. Regarding this clone: Antigen unknown.

Source material: naive CD4+ T cells sorted from blood. This sample's subset: CD45RA+ positively selected. This receptor was obtained from a man aged 25-40 years in good health.

CDR3 bases: TGTGCCAGCAGCCGAGATTCCGGGGGCGTTGGAAACACCATATATTTT. Its translation: CASSRDSGGVGNTIYF. This rearrangement joins TRBV11-2 to TRBJ1-3; D is possibly TRBD1 (6 bases). The CDR3 sequence is 16 residues long. Trimming removed 5 bases from V and 3 bases from J, with 17 bases in between. Germline CDR1 and CDR2: SGHAT and FQNNGV.